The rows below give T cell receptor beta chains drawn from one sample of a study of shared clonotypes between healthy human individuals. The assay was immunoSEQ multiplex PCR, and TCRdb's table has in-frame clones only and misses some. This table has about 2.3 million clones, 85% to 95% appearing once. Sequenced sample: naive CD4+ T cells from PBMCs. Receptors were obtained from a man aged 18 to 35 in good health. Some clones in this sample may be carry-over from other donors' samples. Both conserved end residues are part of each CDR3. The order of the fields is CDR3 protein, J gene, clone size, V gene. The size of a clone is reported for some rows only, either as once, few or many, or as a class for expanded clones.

CDR3 protein: CASSLRRAGDYGYTF; J gene: TRBJ1-2; clone size: NA; V gene: TRBV28
CDR3 protein: CASSIEGTATEAFF; J gene: TRBJ1-1; clone size: once; V gene: TRBV19
CDR3 protein: CASSRASGNYNEQFF; J gene: TRBJ2-1; clone size: few; V gene: TRBV6-5
CDR3 protein: CAISGVNTEAFF; J gene: TRBJ1-1; clone size: NA; V gene: TRBV10-3
CDR3 protein: CASSSRAVGEQYF; J gene: TRBJ2-7; clone size: once; V gene: TRBV6-5
CDR3 protein: CASSLTGKEETQYF; J gene: TRBJ2-5; clone size: once; V gene: TRBV5-1
CDR3 protein: CASSDTLGGARGNF; J gene: TRBJ2-7; clone size: NA; V gene: TRBV2
CDR3 protein: CASSRQGARYEQYF; J gene: TRBJ2-7; clone size: NA; V gene: TRBV2
CDR3 protein: CASRPGTGRLDTGELFF; J gene: TRBJ2-2; clone size: NA; V gene: TRBV28
CDR3 protein: CASSAITGTPPYEQYF; J gene: NA; clone size: NA; V gene: TRBV11-2
CDR3 protein: CASSSVGGIRETQYF; J gene: TRBJ2-5; clone size: once; V gene: TRBV5-4
CDR3 protein: CASSFELSRAGLTEDTQYF; J gene: TRBJ2-3; clone size: NA; V gene: TRBV11-2
CDR3 protein: CASSPTTGTDTQYF; J gene: TRBJ2-3; clone size: NA; V gene: TRBV18
CDR3 protein: CASSTYRGEGTNEKLFF; J gene: TRBJ1-4; clone size: NA; V gene: TRBV7-2
CDR3 protein: CASSANRGYQPQHF; J gene: TRBJ1-5; clone size: NA; V gene: TRBV7-8
CDR3 protein: CASSVVATTGSPLHF; J gene: TRBJ1-6; clone size: NA; V gene: TRBV9
CDR3 protein: CASSERQGAQETQYF; J gene: TRBJ2-5; clone size: NA; V gene: TRBV10-3
CDR3 protein: CASSLGSAGDGEQYF; J gene: TRBJ2-7; clone size: NA; V gene: TRBV7-2
CDR3 protein: CSVLWFGTGVKTEAFF; J gene: TRBJ1-1; clone size: NA; V gene: TRBV29-1
CDR3 protein: CASSSLLTEAFF; J gene: TRBJ1-1; clone size: NA; V gene: TRBV28
CDR3 protein: CASSLWGGGNEQYF; J gene: TRBJ2-7; clone size: once; V gene: TRBV5-5
CDR3 protein: CASSQQGDYGYTF; J gene: TRBJ1-2; clone size: NA; V gene: TRBV4-1
CDR3 protein: CASSVVGYPNLTYEQYF; J gene: TRBJ2-7; clone size: NA; V gene: TRBV9
CDR3 protein: CASSAPVGKEEKLFF; J gene: TRBJ1-4; clone size: NA; V gene: TRBV9
CDR3 protein: CASSPTGISTEAFF; J gene: TRBJ1-1; clone size: NA; V gene: TRBV7-2
CDR3 protein: CASGAGPQETQYF; J gene: TRBJ2-5; clone size: NA; V gene: TRBV5-1
CDR3 protein: CASSVCRDREDRCNQPQHF; J gene: TRBJ1-5; clone size: NA; V gene: TRBV9
CDR3 protein: CASSLGGTSGYEQYF; J gene: TRBJ2-7; clone size: NA; V gene: TRBV5-1
CDR3 protein: CASSLGPDQPQHF; J gene: TRBJ1-5; clone size: NA; V gene: TRBV7-9
CDR3 protein: CASSRTGQGAALFYGYTF; J gene: TRBJ1-2; clone size: NA; V gene: TRBV5-1
CDR3 protein: CASSSSRWLFF; J gene: TRBJ2-2; clone size: NA; V gene: TRBV28
CDR3 protein: CATSREDRAYNEQFF; J gene: TRBJ2-1; clone size: NA; V gene: TRBV15
CDR3 protein: CASSQDMAGALSYEQYF; J gene: NA; clone size: NA; V gene: TRBV4-3
CDR3 protein: CASSRPGTGGWEQYF; J gene: TRBJ2-7; clone size: NA; V gene: TRBV6-5
CDR3 protein: CASSGGGRSEQYF; J gene: TRBJ2-7; clone size: once; V gene: TRBV28
CDR3 protein: CASSLPLAGGPNEQFF; J gene: TRBJ2-1; clone size: NA; V gene: TRBV5-1
CDR3 protein: CASSTGQETQYF; J gene: TRBJ2-5; clone size: NA; V gene: TRBV28
CDR3 protein: CASREGPDTQYF; J gene: TRBJ2-3; clone size: NA; V gene: TRBV10-2
CDR3 protein: CASSLGLSNEQFF; J gene: TRBJ2-1; clone size: NA; V gene: TRBV5-1
CDR3 protein: CASRERASGAYEQYF; J gene: TRBJ2-7; clone size: NA; V gene: TRBV6-6
CDR3 protein: CASSPDSYNEQFF; J gene: TRBJ2-1; clone size: NA; V gene: TRBV5-1
CDR3 protein: CASSMGGTFNEQFF; J gene: TRBJ2-1; clone size: NA; V gene: TRBV9
CDR3 protein: CASSLEFGGPEAFF; J gene: TRBJ1-1; clone size: NA; V gene: TRBV5-1
CDR3 protein: CASSSPGYAGELFF; J gene: TRBJ2-2; clone size: NA; V gene: TRBV6-6
CDR3 protein: CASSFFGTEGNTIYF; J gene: TRBJ1-3; clone size: once; V gene: TRBV5-1
CDR3 protein: CASSLDQFNEQFF; J gene: TRBJ2-1; clone size: NA; V gene: TRBV5-4